This paragraph reports one T cell receptor (beta chain). The antigen remains unidentified. The junction does not match germline at one end; this may be a read error. Profiling relied on immunoSEQ multiplex PCR, and the TCRdb table lists in-frame clones only, not all of them. The profile shows around 28,000 clones, approximately 94% of them singletons. The length of the CDR3 is 10 residues. CDR1 and CDR2 from the germline V gene are SEHNR and FQNEAQ (reference sequence). These data are taken from a study of T cells in localized non-small cell lung cancer. General study results and limits: Density of T cells in blood, when higher, went with longer overall survival. There was higher T cell clonality in uninvolved adjacent lung than in tumor, and it was highest there.

This specimen consisted of peripheral blood, obtained before any cancer treatment. This TCR derives from a woman aged 35-75 years with stage I lung adenocarcinoma. V and J are TRBV7-9 and TRBJ2-7; 7 bases align to TRBD1. The CDR3 region is CASSPSDREF. CDR3 bases: TGTGCCAGCAGCCCCTCTGACAGGGAATTC.